Listed here are 14 T cell receptor beta chains from one sample, sequenced in a study of identical twins. TCRdb recomputed calls from the 5' RACE reads with MiXCR, one row per CDR3 protein. The table lists 1.5 million to 2 million distinct CDR3 sequences, roughly 35% of them singletons. Input material: cord blood. Every receptor here comes from a newborn girl in good health.

This clonotype was found many times. A much larger clone differs from this one at a single base, so this may be a read error. The rearrangement links TRBV5-1 to TRBJ2-3; D gene uncertain. CDR3 size: 12 residues. Per germline, CDR1 SGHRS and CDR2 YFSETQ. The V and J ends lost 1 base and 4 bases respectively, with 4 bases between them. CDR3 in DNA: TGCGCCAGCAGCTTGACCCCAGATACGCAGTATTTT. Translation gives CASSLTPDTQYF.

This clonotype turned up a few times. The V call is TRBV6-1, the J call TRBJ2-1; TRBD1 aligns across 9 bases. Per the germline V gene, CDR1 is MNHNS and CDR2 is SASEGT. This CDR3 is 17 amino acids long. V shed 6 bases and J 2 bases; nucleotides not matched to a gene: 11. CDR3 nucleotide sequence: TGTGCCAGCAGCCGAAACCTAAGGACAGGGGCCTACAATGAGCAGTTCTTC. Amino acids: CASSRNLRTGAYNEQFF.

This clonotype was observed a handful of times. This chain links TRBV7-9 with TRBJ1-2, with D perhaps TRBD1 (6 bases). This CDR3 has 15 amino acids. V lost 5 bases and J lost 1, with 14 bases in between. CDR1 and CDR2 from the germline V gene are SEHNR and FQNEAQ (reference sequence). The CDR3 nucleotides are TGTGCCAGCAGCCCCCAGGGGAAGTTTAACTATGGCTACACCTTC. This translates into CASSPQGKFNYGYTF. Combining the CDR3 with reference TRBV7-9 and TRBJ1-2 gives the whole variable domain DTGVSQNPRHKITKRGQNVTFRCDPISEHNRLYWYRQTLGQGPEFLTYFQNEAQLEKSRLLSDRFSAERPKGSFSTLEIQRTEQGDSAMYLCASSPQGKFNYGYTFGSGTRLTVV.

The J gene is TRBJ2-3, the V gene TRBV24-1; D is unclear. Germline CDR1 KGHDR, CDR2 SFDVKD. CDR3 length equals 15 residues. The V end was cut by 3 bases, the J end by 2 bases, with 11 bases between. The CDR3 DNA reads as TGTGCCACCAGTGATCCTCGGTCTAACACAGATACGCAGTATTTT. This encodes CATSDPRSNTDTQYF.

This chain connects TRBV7-9 to TRBJ2-7, with unresolved D. The CDR3 has 15 amino acids. The V end was cut by 8 bases, the J end by 2 bases, with 19 bases between. Germline CDR1 and CDR2: SEHNR and FQNEAQ (reference sequence). The CDR3, as DNA: TGTGCCAGCGGAGACGCGGCTTATGATGCCTACGAGCAGTACTTC. The encoded protein is CASGDAAYDAYEQYF.

The chain uses TRBV20-1 and TRBJ1-3; perhaps TRBD1 as D (5 bases). With 3 bases removed from V and 0 bases from J, the gap between germline ends came to 9 bases. The V gene's germline CDR1 is DFQATT and CDR2 SNEGSKA (reference sequence). This CDR3 is 14 amino acids long. In nucleotides, the CDR3 is TGCAGTGCTAGTTCCGACAGCTCTGGAAACACCATATATTTT. It translates to CSASSDSSGNTIYF.

The V and J genes are TRBV12-3 or TRBV12-4 and TRBJ1-2; 7 bases line up with TRBD1. V was pared by 5 bases and J by 6 bases, with 6 bases of the junction left unmatched. The CDR3 runs to 13 residues. The CDR3 nucleotides are TGTGCCAGCAGTCGACAGGGCCAAAATGGCTACACCTTC. Its translation is CASSRQGQNGYTF.

The V and J genes are TRBV28 and TRBJ1-2; 8 positions match TRBD1. V trimming: 4 bases; J trimming: 8 bases; junction bases outside the gene matches: 9. The CDR3 runs to 14 residues. Per germline, CDR1 MDHEN and CDR2 SYDVKM. Written as DNA, the CDR3 is TGTGCCAGCAGTTGGTCAGGGGGCGCGTGGGGCTACACCTTC. Protein product: CASSWSGGAWGYTF.

V usage is TRBV6-5 and J usage is TRBJ1-1; 7 bases are shared with TRBD1. The junction had 0 bases not matched to a gene; V was cut back by 1 base and J by 4 bases. CDR1 MNHEY and CDR2 SVGAGI come from the germline V gene. The CDR3 covers 13 residues. CDR3 sequence (DNA): TGTGCCAGCAGTTACTACAGGGGCACTGAAGCTTTCTTT. Protein product: CASSYYRGTEAFF.

The V gene is TRBV12-3 or TRBV12-4, the J gene TRBJ2-4; D is ambiguous. V was shortened by 0 bases and J by 0 bases, with 12 bases between the two germline ends. The CDR3 is made up of 17 amino acids. In DNA, the CDR3 is TGTGCCAGCAGTTTAGCGGGTCTGCGTCTAGCCAAAAACATTCAGTACTTC. Protein product: CASSLAGLRLAKNIQYF.

Notes on this clonotype: This clone may be a read error of a much larger clone one base away. This chain links TRBV5-6 with TRBJ1-2, with 7 positions matching TRBD1. V was pared by 3 bases and J by 7 bases, with 9 bases of the junction left unmatched. In germline, CDR1 is SGHDT, CDR2 YYEEEE. The CDR3 loop spans 14 amino acids. This CDR3 reads CASSSWKGASGYTF. DNA for the CDR3: TGTGCCAGCAGCTCGTGGAAGGGGGCAAGTGGCTACACCTTC.

This clonotype has more than one count but fewer than ten. The CDR3 DNA reads TGCGCCAGCAGCCCTCCGCAACGCACAGATACGCAGTATTTT. It yields the protein CASSPPQRTDTQYF. The chain joins TRBV5-1 to TRBJ2-3, with D hard to call. V lost 4 bases to trimming and J lost 1 base, with 10 bases between them. CDR3 length: 14 amino acids. CDR1 is SGHRS and CDR2 is YFSETQ in the germline V gene.

In regard to this clonotype: Relative to the germline gene, one junction end is altered; a read error may explain this. The chain carries TRBV28 and TRBJ2-1; 8 bases agree with TRBD2. The CDR3 runs to 17 residues. Germline CDR1 and CDR2: MDHEN and SYDVKM. The CDR3 is CAGSLCSGGRIYNEQFF. Here the CDR3 DNA reads TGTGCCGGCAGTTTATGCAGTGGCGGGAGGATCTACAATGAGCAGTTCTTC.

The CDR3 is CASSHRQGAGTEAFF. The DNA of the CDR3 is TGTGCCAGCTCCCATCGACAGGGGGCTGGCACTGAAGCTTTCTTT. This chain connects TRBV18 to TRBJ1-1, with 10 bases that match TRBD1. Germline CDR1 reads KGHSH; CDR2 reads LQKENI. The CDR3 runs 15 residues. V was clipped by 6 bases and J by 4 bases; unmatched bases: 8.